Below are 9 T cell receptor beta chains sequenced from a single sample in a study of blood T cells in healthy people across ages. Using a J-beta primer mix together with a sample-barcoded 5' primer, a second PCR was run for roughly 6 to 11 cycles. TCRdb used MiXCR to reprocess the 5' RACE reads, holding one entry per CDR3 protein. The sample contains fewer than 700,000 distinct CDR3 sequences, roughly 48% of which appear only once. Sample: blood. The receptors originated from an older man in good health.

The genes are TRBV20-1 and TRBJ1-1, with D maybe TRBD1 (5 bases). This CDR3 has 13 residues. Germline CDR1 reads DFQATT; CDR2 reads SNEGSKA (reference sequence). Trimming cost V 6 bases and J 3 bases, with 14 bases left between them. CDR3 nucleotides: TGCAGTGCCCCCAGAGTGGGGGACACTGAAGCTTTCTTT. Its protein product is CSAPRVGDTEAFF.

This rearrangement joins TRBV11-2 to TRBJ2-5; 11 nucleotides agree with TRBD2. Trimming cost V 1 base and J 11 bases; bases outside gene matches: 6. This CDR3 spans 14 amino acids. The germline V gene encodes CDR1 SGHAT and CDR2 FQNNGV. The CDR3 reads CASSLGGLAAQQYF. In DNA, the CDR3 is TGTGCCAGCAGCTTAGGGGGACTAGCGGCCCAGCAGTACTTC.

This clonotype appeared a few times. CDR3 region: CSISGVTDTQYF. The CDR3 DNA sequence: TGCAGTATTAGCGGGGTCACAGATACGCAGTATTTT. The chain has TRBV20-1 and TRBJ2-3; 8 bases fit TRBD2. The CDR3 length is 12 residues. Per germline, CDR1 DFQATT and CDR2 SNEGSKA (reference sequence). V dropped 8 bases and J dropped 2; count of bases not matched to a gene: 3.

CDR3 sequence: CASSASGTLLYEQYF. The CDR3 nucleotides are TGTGCCAGCAGCGCCTCCGGGACTCTTCTCTACGAGCAGTACTTC. V is TRBV9 and J is TRBJ2-7, with a possible D match to TRBD2 (6 bases). Per germline, CDR1 SGDLS and CDR2 YYNGEE. This CDR3 is 15 amino acids long. Deletions cut 3 bases from V and 3 bases from J, with 16 bases between.

This clonotype was counted between two and nine times. The chain carries TRBV5-5 and TRBJ2-5; 7 positions match TRBD1. The CDR3 loop spans 15 amino acids. Losses at the gene ends were 2 bases for V and 5 bases for J; bases not matched to a gene: 9. Germline V gene lookup returns CDR1 SGHKS and CDR2 YYEKEE (reference sequence). Here the CDR3 reads CASSFDRANGETQYF. Here the CDR3 DNA reads TGTGCCAGCAGCTTCGACAGGGCCAACGGGGAGACCCAGTACTTC.

The CDR3 is CSADDSYEQYF. CDR3 DNA sequence: TGCAGTGCGGATGACAGCTACGAGCAGTACTTC. This chain links TRBV20-1 with TRBJ2-5; weak D call: TRBD1 (5 bases). The J call may be wrong; the DNA end is better matched by TRBJ2-7. The CDR3 is made up of 11 amino acids. Per germline, CDR1 DFQATT and CDR2 SNEGSKA (reference sequence).

The chain combines TRBV9 with TRBJ1-5; no firm D call. Germline V gene data show CDR1 as SGDLS and CDR2 as YYNGEE. This CDR3 is 16 amino acids long. Trimming took off 0 bases at V and 0 bases at J, with 10 bases between the two ends. CDR3 nucleotides: TGTGCCAGCAGCGTAGACCGAGCGGATAGCAATCAGCCCCAGCATTTT. Its translation is CASSVDRADSNQPQHF.

The rearrangement joins TRBV7-2 to TRBJ2-3, with 10 bases lining up with TRBD2. Trimming took 5 bases from V and 14 from J; bases not matched to a gene: 13. CDR1 and CDR2 from the germline V gene are SGHTA and FQGNSA. CDR3 length: 14 amino acids. DNA for the CDR3: TGTGCCAGCAGCCCGACCCGGCTAGCGGGAGACGGGTATTTT. Protein sequence: CASSPTRLAGDGYF.

On this clonotype itself: Likely a read error: the CDR3 ends without its conserved phenylalanine or tryptophan. The J gene is TRBJ2-3, the V gene TRBV7-2, with D possibly being TRBD1 or TRBD2 (6 bases each). V was shortened by 8 bases and J by 9 bases, with 18 bases between the two germline ends. This CDR3 has 13 residues. Germline lookup yields CDR1 SGHTA and CDR2 FQGNSA. The CDR3 is CASEGGAFTTQYL. CDR3 in DNA: TGTGCCAGCGAGGGGGGCGCGTTTACGACGCAGTATTTG.